The source of this T cell receptor (beta chain) is a study of shared clonotypes between healthy human individuals. Looking at the study overall: The people who gave samples were a couple of women and three men aged 18 to 49.

Here immunoSEQ multiplex PCR was the method, and the copy in TCRdb shows in-frame clones only, minus some. The table lists fewer than 1.4 million clones, roughly 74% of them singletons. Per germline, CDR1 MRHNA and CDR2 SNTAGT. The ends lost 0 bases at V and 10 bases at J; junction bases unmatched: 6. This CDR3 is built from 16 residues. This clone has ten or more counts. The antigen is undetermined. The study, taken as a whole, reports: Tissue TCR repertoires likely differ from these blood-only repertoires.

Every donor, a Caucasian adult, lived in Nashville, Tennessee. Researchers partitioned CD4+ cells into CD45RA+ naive and CD45RA-negative memory subsets. This receptor was obtained from a man aged 18 to 30 in good health. Some clones in this sample may be carry-over from other donors' samples. The J gene is TRBJ2-1, the V gene TRBV6-4, with 13 bases that match TRBD2. The specimen was memory CD4+ T cells from PBMCs. Subset of the sample: CD45RA-negative fraction. The DNA of the CDR3 is TGTGCCAGCAGTGACTCCGGGACTAGCGGGACTCGGGAGCAGTTCTTC. Translated: CASSDSGTSGTREQFF.